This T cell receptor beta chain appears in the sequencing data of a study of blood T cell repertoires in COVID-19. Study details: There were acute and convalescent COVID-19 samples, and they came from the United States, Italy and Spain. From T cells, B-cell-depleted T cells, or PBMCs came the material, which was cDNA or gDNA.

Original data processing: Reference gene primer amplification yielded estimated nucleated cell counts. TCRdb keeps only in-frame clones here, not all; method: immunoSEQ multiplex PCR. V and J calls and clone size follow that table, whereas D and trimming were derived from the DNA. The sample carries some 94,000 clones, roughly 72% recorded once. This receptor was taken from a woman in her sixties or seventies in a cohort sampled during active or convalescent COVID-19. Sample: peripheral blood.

CDR3 DNA: TGTGCCAGTAGTATTAGCTCTAACTATGGCTACACCTTC. The encoded protein is CASSISSNYGYTF. This chain links TRBV19 with TRBJ1-2; unclear D gene. The CDR3 contains 13 residues. The V end lost 3 bases, the J end lost 0 bases, and 5 bases lay between the germline ends. Looked up from germline, CDR1 is LNHDA and CDR2 is SQIVND (reference sequence).